This record covers a single TCR beta chain. The data were obtained in a study of blood T cell repertoires in COVID-19. There are 16 residues in the CDR3. Trimming took off 5 bases at V and 0 bases at J, with 16 bases between the two ends. Germline CDR1 is PRHDT and CDR2 is FYEKMQ (reference sequence). In the study's own analysis: For nucleated cells, counts were estimated from reference gene primer amplification. Produced via immunoSEQ multiplex PCR; TCRdb's table is partial and in-frame only. V and J calls and clone size come straight from that table; D and trimming were deduced from the DNA. This sample has 95,000 to 150,000 clones, with about nine tenths found just once.

The TCR was taken from a man aged 35-49 years with acute or convalescent COVID-19. Sample: peripheral blood. The rearrangement uses TRBV13 and TRBJ1-1, with a possible D match to TRBD1 (6 bases). In DNA, the CDR3 is TGTGCCAGCAGCCGAACCGGGACACCAATGAACACTGAAGCTTTCTTT. It translates to CASSRTGTPMNTEAFF.